This T cell receptor beta chain is from a study of glioma-infiltrating T cells. Per germline, CDR1 SGHAT and CDR2 FQNNGV. The V and J ends lost 5 bases and 5 bases respectively, with 13 bases between them. This CDR3 region has 13 residues. Using RNA template, CDR3s of TCR alpha and beta were amplified with iRepertoire arm-PCR. Tissue mRNA or PBMC total RNA, about 90-450 ng, went into one-step reverse transcription and amplification. TCRdb passed the multiplex PCR reads through MiXCR, listing each CDR3 protein once. The table shows some 120,000 distinct CDR3 sequences, with roughly 24% occurring only once.

The chain employs TRBV11-2 and TRBJ2-7; D uncertain. This TCR was recovered from a human donor with low-grade glioma or glioblastoma, undergoing nonglioma brain surgery, or in good health (not recorded which). The sample taken for sequencing was glioma tissue, nonneoplastic brain tissue, or PBMCs (not recorded which). The CDR3 reads CASSGKVSDEQYF. DNA for the CDR3: TGTGCCAGCAGCGGAAAGGTTTCAGACGAGCAGTACTTC.